This T cell receptor beta chain was profiled in a study of blood T cell repertoires in COVID-19. Study background: Samples taken during acute and convalescent COVID-19 were collected in the United States, Italy and Spain.

CDR1 and CDR2 (germline): SGHRS, YFSETQ. CDR3 length: 16 amino acids. A note on this clone: One junction end disagrees with the germline gene, perhaps due to a read error.

The repertoire was sequenced with immunoSEQ multiplex PCR; TCRdb's copy has only in-frame clones and lacks some. Here the sample spans fewer than 250,000 clones, approximately 81% being singletons. This sequence originates from a woman older than 75 with COVID-19, enrolled during active disease. This chain connects TRBV5-1 to TRBJ2-2; 8 nucleotides align to TRBD1. The sequencing sample was made of peripheral blood. The CDR3 bases are TGCGCCAGTAGCTTAACCGGACAGGGGAACACCGGGGAGCTGTTTTTT. The encoded protein is CASSLTGQGNTGELFF.